These 21 T cell receptor beta chains were sequenced from one sample in a study of cytotoxic CD8 clonotypes in ibrutinib-treated CLL. The table came from immunoSEQ multiplex PCR; TCRdb's copy has only in-frame clones and leaves some out. The repertoire has around 250,000 clones, 60% to 75% of them found once; the top ten carry 15%. The sequences come from PBMCs, collected after 24 months of ibrutinib treatment. All receptors come from a human donor with chronic lymphocytic leukemia.

The rearrangement links TRBV4-1 to TRBJ2-1; tentatively, D is TRBD1 (6 bases). Per the germline V gene, CDR1 is MGHRA and CDR2 is YSYEKL. The CDR3 is made up of 14 amino acids. Trimming stripped 9 bases from V and 3 bases from J, with 15 bases between. Here the CDR3 reads CASLPGHLYNEQFF. CDR3 coding DNA: TGCGCCAGTTTGCCGGGACATCTCTACAATGAGCAGTTCTTC.

The V gene is TRBV9, the J gene TRBJ2-3; possibly TRBD1 for D (6 bases). This CDR3 has 17 residues. V was trimmed by 3 bases and J by 0 bases, leaving 17 bases between them. Germline V gives CDR1 SGDLS, CDR2 YYNGEE. The CDR3 region is CASSDSPNRASTDTQYF. DNA for the CDR3: TGTGCCAGCAGCGACTCACCCAACAGGGCAAGCACAGATACGCAGTATTTT.

The chain has TRBV7-9 and TRBJ2-1; the D is unclear. The CDR3 extends over 12 amino acids. The V end lost 6 bases, the J end lost 8 bases, and 11 bases lay between the germline ends. Germline V lookup: CDR1 SEHNR, CDR2 FQNEAQ (reference sequence). This CDR3 is CASRSTDHEQFF. CDR3 in DNA: TGTGCCAGCAGGTCGACCGACCATGAGCAGTTCTTC. Combining the CDR3 with reference TRBV7-9 and TRBJ2-1 gives the whole variable domain DTGVSQNPRHKITKRGQNVTFRCDPISEHNRLYWYRQTLGQGPEFLTYFQNEAQLEKSRLLSDRFSAERPKGSFSTLEIQRTEQGDSAMYLCASRSTDHEQFFGPGTRLTVL.

This clone is a singleton in its sample. The gene calls are TRBV6-5 and TRBJ2-7, with TRBD1 as a possible D gene (5 bases). Germline loops: CDR1 MNHEY, CDR2 SVGAGI. V was trimmed by 7 bases and J by 3 bases, leaving 13 bases between them. This CDR3 has 13 amino acids. Written as DNA, the CDR3 is TGTGCCAGCATTAAAGGGGCCTTCTACGAGCAGTACTTC. The encoded protein is CASIKGAFYEQYF.

This clone was counted only a few times. The chain employs TRBV19 and TRBJ1-5, with D unclear. V was clipped by 4 bases and J by 6 bases, with 10 bases between them. CDR3 length: 13 amino acids. In germline, CDR1 is LNHDA, CDR2 SQIVND (reference sequence). CDR3: CASSTEGGQPQHF. The CDR3 DNA reads as TGTGCCAGTAGTACGGAGGGTGGTCAGCCCCAGCATTTT.

The V call is TRBV28, the J call TRBJ2-5, with D uncertain. This CDR3 region has 15 residues. Germline CDR1 MDHEN, CDR2 SYDVKM. Trimming left V 3 bases short and J 5 bases short, with 16 bases between. The CDR3 reads CASSFLLGSPETQYF. The CDR3 DNA follows: TGTGCCAGCAGTTTCCTCCTGGGCAGTCCGGAGACCCAGTACTTC. Supplemented by reference TRBV28 and TRBJ2-5, the full variable domain reads DVKVTQSSRYLVKRTGEKVFLECVQDMDHENMFWYRQDPGLGLRLIYFSYDVKMKEKGDIPEGYSVSREKKERFSLILESASTNQTSMYLCASSFLLGSPETQYFGPGTRLLVL.

The CDR3 DNA sequence: TGCGCCAGCAGCTTGGGGAGCGGGGCCCAAGGGGAGCTGTTTTTT. This translates into CASSLGSGAQGELFF. This chain connects TRBV5-1 to TRBJ2-2; the match to TRBD2 covers 7 bases. Unmatched junction bases numbered 7, after V lost 0 bases and J lost 8 bases. Germline V CDR1 and CDR2: SGHRS, YFSETQ. The length of the CDR3 is 15 residues.

The chain employs TRBV19 and TRBJ2-1; D is unclear. CDR1 and CDR2 from the germline V gene are LNHDA and SQIVND (reference sequence). The CDR3 consists of 13 residues. V lost 4 bases to trimming and J lost 6 bases, with 10 bases between them. Here the CDR3 DNA reads TGTGCCAGTAGTAACGTCGGTGGCAATGAGCAGTTCTTC. This sequence encodes CASSNVGGNEQFF.

The chain employs TRBV30 and TRBJ2-3; a weak D match, TRBD1 (6 bases). The CDR3 totals 13 residues. CDR1 is GTSNPN, CDR2 SVGIG, per germline (reference sequence). V lost 1 base to trimming and J lost 7 bases, with 12 bases between them. The CDR3 coding sequence is TGTGCCTGGAGTGGTGGGGGCCGGTATACGCAGTATTTT. It is translated as CAWSGGGRYTQYF.

This clone was found a few times. The V and J genes are TRBV5-8 and TRBJ1-5; a weak D match, TRBD1 (6 bases). V was shortened by 7 bases and J by 1 base, with 18 bases between the two germline ends. CDR3 length equals 16 residues. The germline V gene has CDR1 SGHTS and CDR2 YDEGEE. For the CDR3, the DNA is TGTGCCAGCGGATGGTGGGCAGGACAGAGCAATCAGCCCCAGCATTTT. Translation: CASGWWAGQSNQPQHF.

The rearrangement links TRBV7-8 to TRBJ1-2; D is unresolved. Trimming stripped 1 base from V and 0 bases from J, with 9 bases between. CDR1 is SGHVS and CDR2 is FQNEAQ in the germline V gene. This CDR3 is 15 amino acids long. Written as DNA, the CDR3 is TGTGCCAGCAGCTTAGATGGAGGGACTAACTATGGCTACACCTTC. This translates into CASSLDGGTNYGYTF.

With regard to this clone: At one end the junction does not follow the germline gene, possibly because of a read error. The chain combines TRBV30 with TRBJ2-2; maybe TRBD2 (5 bases). The CDR3 has 14 residues. Per the germline V gene, CDR1 is GTSNPN and CDR2 is SVGIG (reference sequence). CDR3 sequence: CVARVPGNTGELFF. CDR3 in DNA: TGCGTGGCGAGGGTGCCAGGGAACACCGGGGAGCTGTTTTTT.

This clone was counted a few times. V is TRBV25-1 and J is TRBJ2-2; D not resolved. Germline V gives CDR1 MGHDK, CDR2 SYGVNS. V dropped 4 bases and J dropped 1 base, with 7 bases sitting between them. The CDR3 runs 14 residues. CDR3 loop: CASSVRVNTGELFF. CDR3 in DNA: TGTGCCAGCAGTGTTAGGGTGAACACCGGGGAGCTGTTTTTT. The full variable domain, in which reference TRBV25-1 and TRBJ2-2 provide the parts outside the CDR3, is EADIYQTPRYLVIGTGKKITLECSQTMGHDKMYWYQQDPGMELHLIHYSYGVNSTEKGDLSSESTVSRIRTEHFPLTLESARPSHTSQYLCASSVRVNTGELFFGEGSRLTVL.

The chain links TRBV9 to TRBJ2-7, with 7 bases fitting TRBD2. V was clipped by 8 bases and J by 5 bases; unmatched bases: 16. The CDR3 runs 15 residues. Germline V gives CDR1 SGDLS, CDR2 YYNGEE. The chain's CDR3 is CASSPMGLSPNEQYF. Here the CDR3 DNA reads TGTGCCAGTAGTCCTATGGGACTAAGCCCGAACGAGCAGTACTTC.

V gene TRBV18 combines with J gene TRBJ1-1, with 8 bases that match TRBD1. CDR1 is KGHSH and CDR2 is LQKENI in the germline V gene. V trimming: 6 bases; J trimming: 1 base; junction bases outside the gene matches: 4. This CDR3 has 14 residues. CDR3 protein: CASSPGGSNTEAFF. The CDR3 DNA reads as TGTGCCAGCTCCCCAGGGGGCTCGAACACTGAAGCTTTCTTT.

The chain joins TRBV13 to TRBJ1-4; D not certain. Germline V lookup: CDR1 PRHDT, CDR2 FYEKMQ (reference sequence). Trimming removed 1 base from V and 6 bases from J, with 0 bases in between. The CDR3 runs to 11 residues. CDR3 in amino acids: CASSLDEKLFF. In DNA, the CDR3 is TGTGCCAGCAGCTTAGATGAAAAACTGTTTTTT.

This clone turned up a few times. The CDR3 reads CAWNPHWGEKLFF. Here the CDR3 DNA reads TGTGCCTGGAACCCCCATTGGGGTGAAAAACTGTTTTTT. V usage is TRBV30 and J usage is TRBJ1-4, with D unresolved. The CDR3 contains 13 residues. The V end lost 4 bases, the J end lost 7 bases, and 13 bases lay between the germline ends. CDR1 and CDR2 (germline): GTSNPN, SVGIG (reference sequence). Using reference TRBV30 and TRBJ1-4 for the parts outside the CDR3, the full variable domain is SQTIHQWPATLVQPVGSPLSLECTVEGTSNPNLYWYRQAAGRGLQLLFYSVGIGQISSEVPQNLSASRPQDRQFILSSKKLLLSDSGFYLCAWNPHWGEKLFFGSGTQLSVL.

This clone was counted between two and nine times. This chain joins TRBV2 and TRBJ2-7, with 7 positions matching TRBD2. The J segment lost 4 bases and the V segment lost 7 bases, leaving 10 bases of the junction unmatched. Germline loops: CDR1 SNHLY, CDR2 FYNNEI. The CDR3 loop spans 14 amino acids. This CDR3 reads CASTHAGEPYEQYF. Here the CDR3 DNA reads TGTGCCAGCACTCACGCGGGAGAGCCTTACGAGCAGTACTTC.

The chain joins TRBV29-1 to TRBJ1-3, with TRBD1 identical over 8 bases. In germline, CDR1 is SQVTM, CDR2 ANQGSEA. CDR3 size: 15 residues. The junction had 9 bases not matched to a gene; V was cut back by 3 bases and J by 5 bases. The CDR3 nucleotides read TGCAGCGTTGAGGCCCCAGGGGGCCCGAGAAACACCATATATTTT. It translates to CSVEAPGGPRNTIYF.

The rearrangement links TRBV19 to TRBJ1-5, with no clear D. CDR3 length equals 18 residues. Trimming pared 6 bases from V and 0 bases from J, leaving 21 bases between. Germline CDR1 reads LNHDA; CDR2 reads SQIVND (reference sequence). CDR3 protein: CASRPPSRPANSNQPQHF. CDR3 coding DNA: TGTGCCAGTAGACCACCTTCTCGACCAGCTAATAGCAATCAGCCCCAGCATTTT.

The chain is built from TRBV27 and TRBJ2-7; tentatively, D is TRBD2 (6 bases). Germline V gene sequence: CDR1 MNHEY, CDR2 SMNVEV (reference sequence). V shed 0 bases and J shed 2 bases, with 8 bases lying between them. The CDR3 totals 14 residues. CDR3 DNA: TGTGCCAGCAGTTTATCGGCGGGGACCTACGAGCAGTACTTC. It encodes CASSLSAGTYEQYF.